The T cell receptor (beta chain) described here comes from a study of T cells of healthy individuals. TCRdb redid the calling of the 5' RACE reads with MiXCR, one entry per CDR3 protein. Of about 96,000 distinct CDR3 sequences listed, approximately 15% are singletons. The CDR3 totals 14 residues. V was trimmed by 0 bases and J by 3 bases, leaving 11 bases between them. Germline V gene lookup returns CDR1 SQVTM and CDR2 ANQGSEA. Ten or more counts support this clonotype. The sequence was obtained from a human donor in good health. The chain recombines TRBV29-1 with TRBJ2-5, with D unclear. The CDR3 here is CSVEEERREETQYF. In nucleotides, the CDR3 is TGCAGCGTTGAAGAAGAACGGAGAGAAGAGACCCAGTACTTC.